This TCR beta chain derives from a study of blood T cell repertoires in COVID-19. Per the original data handling: Reference gene primers were amplified, and this amplification served to estimate nucleated cell counts. The repertoire was sequenced with immunoSEQ multiplex PCR; TCRdb's copy has only in-frame clones and lacks some. V and J calls plus clone size are reproduced from that table; the DNA served to infer D and trimming. The top ten hold 15% to 20% of the sample, which has about 150,000 clones, about four fifths seen once. The CDR3 is 14 residues long. V was clipped by 3 bases and J by 1 base, with 12 bases between them. The germline V gene encodes CDR1 DFQATT and CDR2 SNEGSKA (reference sequence).

Specimen: peripheral blood. This receptor was obtained from a woman aged 65 to 85 who had recovered from COVID-19. The rearrangement uses TRBV20-1 and TRBJ1-1, with TRBD1 as a possible D gene (5 bases). CDR3 sequence reads: CSASRGQTNTEAFF. CDR3 nucleotide sequence: TGCAGTGCTAGTAGGGGCCAGACGAACACTGAAGCTTTCTTT.